A single sample gave rise to the 24 T cell receptor beta chains below, sequenced in a study of shared clonotypes between healthy human individuals. The assay was immunoSEQ multiplex PCR, and TCRdb's table has in-frame clones only and misses some. In the table there are about 1 million clones, about three quarters of which are singletons. Sequencing was carried out using memory CD4+ T cells sorted from blood. Specified subset: CD45RA-negative fraction. The receptor set was obtained from a man aged 18 to 35 in good health.

The chain links TRBV19 to TRBJ1-6; TRBD1 matches at 8 bases. The CDR3 has 15 residues. Germline V lookup: CDR1 LNHDA, CDR2 SQIVND (reference sequence). V lost 5 bases, J lost 8 bases, and 8 bases stayed unmatched. The DNA of the CDR3 is TGTGCCAGTAGTTGGGCAGGGGGCTTGGATTCACCCCTCCACTTT. It translates to CASSWAGGLDSPLHF. The variable domain in full, completed from reference TRBV19 and TRBJ1-6, reads DGGITQSPKYLFRKEGQNVTLSCEQNLNHDAMYWYRQDPGQGLRLIYYSQIVNDFQKGDIAEGYSVSREKKESFPLTVTSAQKNPTAFYLCASSWAGGLDSPLHFGNGTRLTVT.

The rearrangement uses TRBV2 and TRBJ1-5; TRBD1 matches 10 bases. This CDR3 is built from 13 residues. The germline CDR1 and CDR2 sequences are SNHLY and FYNNEI. V lost 7 bases and J lost 5; bases outside the gene matches: 2. In DNA form, the CDR3 reads TGTGCCAGCAAAGGACAGGGGGATCAGCCCCAGCATTTT. Translated: CASKGQGDQPQHF.

The CDR3 DNA is TGTGCCAGCAGTGCTACCAGCGGGAGGGCCGTAAACACCGGGGAGCTGTTTTTT. Amino acids: CASSATSGRAVNTGELFF. This sequence joins TRBV2 and TRBJ2-2; 10 positions agree with TRBD2. Per germline, CDR1 SNHLY and CDR2 FYNNEI. The CDR3 loop spans 18 amino acids. Losses at the gene ends were 4 bases for V and 2 bases for J; bases not matched to a gene: 10.

V usage is TRBV18 and J usage is TRBJ1-1; D is possibly TRBD1 (6 bases). The germline V gene encodes CDR1 KGHSH and CDR2 LQKENI. The CDR3 sequence is 15 residues long. Trimming took off 0 bases at V and 6 bases at J, with 14 bases between the two ends. CDR3 coding DNA: TGTGCCAGCTCACCACCGGGGGCTGTCAGAGCTGAAGCTTTCTTT. Translation gives CASSPPGAVRAEAFF.

V and J are TRBV28 and TRBJ2-7; 7 nucleotides align to TRBD1. J was trimmed by 0 bases and V by 5 bases; bases with no gene match: 4. The CDR3 loop spans 14 amino acids. The germline V gene has CDR1 MDHEN and CDR2 SYDVKM. CDR3 amino acids: CASSTGQTSYEQYF. DNA of the CDR3: TGTGCCAGCAGTACGGGACAGACCTCCTACGAGCAGTACTTC.

Worth noting for this clone: With a much larger clone just one base away, this may be a read error. In the same sample, other DNA sequences code for this CDR3. This chain connects TRBV9 to TRBJ2-1; D not resolved. CDR1 and CDR2 from the germline V gene are SGDLS and YYNGEE. Trimming stripped 0 bases from V and 3 bases from J, with 13 bases between. CDR3 length: 16 amino acids. The CDR3 spells CASSVAQDSHYNEQFF. The CDR3 region has the DNA TGTGCCAGCAGCGTAGCGCAAGACTCACACTACAATGAGCAGTTCTTC.

This clone was detected only once. The chain is built from TRBV29-1 and TRBJ2-4; D gene unclear. Trimming cost V 4 bases and J 4 bases, with 11 bases left between them. CDR1 SQVTM and CDR2 ANQGSEA come from the germline V gene. The CDR3 has 13 amino acids. The DNA of the CDR3 is TGCAGCGTTGTTTTGGGGTCAAAAAACATTCAGTACTTC. Translation: CSVVLGSKNIQYF.

This clone was found a few times. The chain is built from TRBV10-3 and TRBJ1-2; 9 bases align to TRBD1. The CDR3 has 15 residues. V trimming: 2 bases; J trimming: 4 bases; junction bases outside the gene matches: 5. In germline, CDR1 is ENHRY, CDR2 SYGVKD. The CDR3 protein is CAISEGTGNGYGYTF. The CDR3 DNA sequence: TGTGCCATCAGTGAGGGGACAGGGAATGGCTATGGCTACACCTTC.

The chain joins TRBV7-3 to TRBJ1-1; tentatively, D is TRBD1 (5 bases). CDR3 length: 14 amino acids. V gave up 2 bases and J gave up 2 bases, with 9 bases separating them. Germline V gene lookup returns CDR1 SGHTA and CDR2 FQGTGA. The CDR3 nucleotides read TGTGCCAGCAGCTTAGGGGGTTTCAACACTGAAGCTTTCTTT. It encodes CASSLGGFNTEAFF.

This clone turned up a few times. The chain has TRBV7-9 and TRBJ1-1; D not resolved. V was clipped by 1 base and J by 1 base, with 7 bases between them. The germline CDR1 and CDR2 sequences are SEHNR and FQNEAQ (reference sequence). The length of the CDR3 is 14 residues. The CDR3, as DNA: TGTGCCAGCAGCTTAGAGTCCCCGAACACTGAAGCTTTCTTT. Its protein product is CASSLESPNTEAFF.

The gene calls are TRBV11-2 and TRBJ2-3; TRBD1 is a possible D gene (5 bases). CDR3 length equals 13 residues. Trimming shortened V by 5 bases and J by 3 bases, and 9 bases separated the two germline ends. Germline assignment: CDR1 SGHAT and CDR2 FQNNGV. In nucleotides, the CDR3 is TGTGCCAGCAGCCGTGACAGAACAGATACGCAGTATTTT. It encodes CASSRDRTDTQYF. The entire variable domain, with the rest obtained from reference TRBV11-2 and TRBJ2-3, is as follows: EAGVAQSPRYKIIEKRQSVAFWCNPISGHATLYWYQQILGQGPKLLIQFQNNGVVDDSQLPKDRFSAERLKGVDSTLKIQPAKLEDSAVYLCASSRDRTDTQYFGPGTRLTVL.

This clone occurred once. The rearrangement links TRBV18 to TRBJ1-5; no firm D call. Per the germline V gene, CDR1 is KGHSH and CDR2 is LQKENI. This CDR3 spans 14 amino acids. V shed 8 bases and J shed 1 base, with 12 bases lying between them. The CDR3 nucleotides read TGTGCCAGCGATCTTTTAAGGAGCAATCAGCCCCAGCATTTT. Translating it yields CASDLLRSNQPQHF.

The chain joins TRBV10-1 to TRBJ2-3; D is ambiguous. This CDR3 comprises 14 residues. V was trimmed by 3 bases and J by 0 bases, leaving 7 bases between them. Germline V gene data show CDR1 as WNHNN and CDR2 as SYGVQD (reference sequence). The DNA for the CDR3 is TGCGCCAGCAGTGATGCAAAAAGCACAGATACGCAGTATTTT. Translation: CASSDAKSTDTQYF.

The chain recombines TRBV5-1 with TRBJ2-1; possibly TRBD2 for D (5 bases). CDR1 and CDR2 (germline): SGHRS, YFSETQ. This CDR3 region has 16 residues. The germline V and J ends were trimmed by 0 bases and 0 bases, with 10 bases remaining between them. CDR3 in DNA: TGCGCCAGCAGCTTGGGGGCTAGCAACTCCTACAATGAGCAGTTCTTC. It yields the protein CASSLGASNSYNEQFF.

The rearrangement joins TRBV14 to TRBJ2-3, with D maybe TRBD2 (7 bases). The CDR3 is 17 residues long. CDR1 and CDR2 (germline): SGHDN, FVKESK. V was trimmed by 4 bases and J by 4 bases, leaving 21 bases between them. The CDR3 DNA reads TGTGCCAGCAGCCTCCGACTAGCTGTTAAGGGGGCAGATACGCAGTATTTT. This translates into CASSLRLAVKGADTQYF.

The chain carries TRBV6-1 and TRBJ1-1; D call uncertain. The CDR3 covers 13 residues. With 6 bases removed from V and 0 bases from J, the gap between germline ends came to 8 bases. CDR1 is MNHNS and CDR2 is SASEGT in the germline V gene. The CDR3 loop reads CASRTVMNTEAFF. CDR3 DNA sequence: TGTGCCAGCAGAACCGTGATGAACACTGAAGCTTTCTTT.

V and J are TRBV28 and TRBJ1-2; D is ambiguous. The CDR3 has 13 amino acids. Germline CDR1 reads MDHEN; CDR2 reads SYDVKM. Trimming stripped 3 bases from V and 7 bases from J, with 12 bases between. The CDR3 loop reads CASSLSQESGYTF. The CDR3 nucleotides read TGTGCCAGCAGTTTGAGCCAGGAGAGTGGCTACACCTTC.

This clone appeared a few times. V usage is TRBV10-3 and J usage is TRBJ1-2, with unresolved D. The CDR3 has 13 amino acids. V lost 3 bases and J lost 1, with 6 bases in between. Germline-derived CDR1 and CDR2 are ENHRY and SYGVKD. The CDR3 nucleotides read TGTGCCATCAGTGATGATAATAACTATGGCTACACCTTC. Its translation: CAISDDNNYGYTF.

The sample holds a few counts of this clone. J is TRBJ2-7 and V is TRBV11-2; 15 bases are shared with TRBD2. Trimming took 3 bases from V and 3 from J; bases not matched to a gene: 12. Germline CDR1 is SGHAT and CDR2 is FQNNGV. The CDR3 is 19 amino acids. The CDR3 nucleotides are TGTGCCAGCAGCTTCTACCCCGGGACTAGCGGGAGGACCGACTACGAGCAGTACTTC. Protein product: CASSFYPGTSGRTDYEQYF.

For this clone: The same CDR3 also results from other DNA sequences found in this sample. Here the CDR3 reads CASSYSTGRETQYF. The CDR3 DNA reads TGTGCCAGCAGTTACTCGACGGGGAGGGAGACCCAGTACTTC. This chain links TRBV6-5 with TRBJ2-5; D perhaps matches TRBD2 (6 bases). The V end lost 0 bases, the J end lost 5 bases, and 10 bases lay between the germline ends. This CDR3 region has 14 residues. Germline CDR1 MNHEY, CDR2 SVGAGI.

This clone was found many times. The chain employs TRBV6-6 and TRBJ1-2; no firm D call. V gave up 7 bases and J gave up 4 bases, with 16 bases separating them. The germline CDR1 and CDR2 sequences are MNHNY and SVGAGI (reference sequence). The CDR3 runs 14 residues. The DNA of the CDR3 is TGTGCCAGCACCCTCGGTGCGCCATCCTATGGCTACACCTTC. This codes for CASTLGAPSYGYTF.

The V and J genes are TRBV5-6 and TRBJ2-7; D call uncertain. V dropped 4 bases and J dropped 7 bases, with 15 bases sitting between them. The germline V gene encodes CDR1 SGHDT and CDR2 YYEEEE. The CDR3 sequence is 13 residues long. The CDR3 region has the DNA TGTGCCAGCAGCGACGGACCAAACGGAGAGCAGTACTTC. It codes for CASSDGPNGEQYF. The full variable domain, with the rest looked up from reference TRBV5-6 and TRBJ2-7, is DAGVTQSPTHLIKTRGQQVTLRCSPKSGHDTVSWYQQALGQGPQFIFQYYEEEERQRGNFPDRFSGHQFPNYSSELNVNALLLGDSALYLCASSDGPNGEQYFGPGTRLTVT.

The chain is built from TRBV25-1 and TRBJ2-7; D tentatively reads TRBD1 or TRBD2 (5 bases each). V lost 4 bases and J 10 bases, leaving 23 bases between the germline ends. Germline V lookup: CDR1 MGHDK, CDR2 SYGVNS. This CDR3 is 15 amino acids long. CDR3 coding DNA: TGTGCCAGCAGTGGACTGGGACCCTTCGGCGAAGGTCAGTACTTC. This sequence encodes CASSGLGPFGEGQYF.

V and J are TRBV5-1 and TRBJ1-5; weak D call: TRBD1 (5 bases). Trimming shortened V by 2 bases and J by 5 bases, and 14 bases separated the two germline ends. CDR3 length: 15 amino acids. Germline V lookup: CDR1 SGHRS, CDR2 YFSETQ. The CDR3 nucleotides are TGCGCCAGCAGCTTAGGCGGGGGGACCGATCAGCCCCAGCATTTT. It is translated as CASSLGGGTDQPQHF. The whole variable domain, filled in from reference TRBV5-1 and TRBJ1-5, reads KAGVTQTPRYLIKTRGQQVTLSCSPISGHRSVSWYQQTPGQGLQFLFEYFSETQRNKGNFPGRFSGRQFSNSRSEMNVSTLELGDSALYLCASSLGGGTDQPQHFGDGTRLSIL.